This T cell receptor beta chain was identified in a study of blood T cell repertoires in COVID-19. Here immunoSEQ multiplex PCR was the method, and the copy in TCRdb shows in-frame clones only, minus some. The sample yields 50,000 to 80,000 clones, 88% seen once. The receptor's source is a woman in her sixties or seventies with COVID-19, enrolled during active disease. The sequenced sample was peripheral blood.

CDR3 amino acids: CASSQDLATTTGELFF. In nucleotides, the CDR3 is TGTGCCAGCAGCCAAGATCTAGCGACGACTACCGGGGAGCTGTTTTTT. This chain connects TRBV4-2 to TRBJ2-2; perhaps TRBD2 as D (6 bases). Germline V lookup: CDR1 LGHNA, CDR2 YNFKEQ. V was trimmed by 0 bases and J by 5 bases, leaving 13 bases between them. The CDR3 is made up of 16 amino acids.